This paragraph reports one TCR beta chain. As yet, its antigen is unknown. This sample is drawn from a study of cytomegalovirus exposure and HLA in healthy donors. Sequencing used immunoSEQ multiplex PCR; TCRdb keeps in-frame clones, though not all of them. Of under 80,000 clones in the sample, approximately 94% were seen once. Notes on the study in general: According to a later analysis, TCR clusters from the first cohort tended to co-occur in the 110 or so validation repertoires.

CDR1 SGHTS and CDR2 YDEGEE come from the germline V gene. Trimming took 0 bases from V and 7 from J, leaving 17 bases between them. The CDR3 covers 15 residues. The receptor was isolated from a young woman in good health and CMV-seropositive. Sequenced material: PBMCs. The chain employs TRBV5-8 and TRBJ2-7; weak D call: TRBD2 (6 bases). Here the CDR3 DNA reads TGTGCCAGCAGCTTGGATTGGGGAGGCTCAAGGGAGCAGTACTTC. Its translation is CASSLDWGGSREQYF.